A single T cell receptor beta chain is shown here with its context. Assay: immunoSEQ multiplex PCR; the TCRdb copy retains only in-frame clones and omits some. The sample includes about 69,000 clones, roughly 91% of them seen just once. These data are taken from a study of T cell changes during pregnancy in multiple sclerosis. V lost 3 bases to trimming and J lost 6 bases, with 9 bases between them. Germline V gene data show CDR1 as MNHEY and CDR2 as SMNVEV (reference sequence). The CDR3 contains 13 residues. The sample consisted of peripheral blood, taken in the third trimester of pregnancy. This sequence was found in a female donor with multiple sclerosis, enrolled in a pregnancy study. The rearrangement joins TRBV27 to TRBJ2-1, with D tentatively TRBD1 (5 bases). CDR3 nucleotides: TGTGCCAGCAGTTTCAGGGATTCCAATGAGCAGTTCTTC. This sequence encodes CASSFRDSNEQFF.